This T cell receptor beta chain was recorded in a study of HIV-infected patients and healthy controls. Approximately 500 ng RNA was reverse transcribed with alpha and beta constant-region primers. Using multiplexing indices, alpha and beta chain libraries were generated apart by chain-specific third strand synthesis. Each cDNA molecule was barcoded, and a single primer pair amplified each chain. Via MiXCR, TCRdb re-called the 5' RACE reads, giving one row per CDR3 protein. The repertoire consists of some 10,000 distinct CDR3 sequences, with about 6.5% occurring once and the leading ten covering 28%. Study-wide points: Healthy control repertoires had roughly threefold more distinct CDR3s than untreated HIV+ repertoires, and higher Shannon diversity. During therapy, HIV-associated CDR3s fell significantly in frequency, while CMV-associated CDR3s did not change significantly. HIV-infected patients and controls differed significantly in mean usage of eight alpha and eight beta V genes.

The trim removed 3 bases at V and 2 bases at J, leaving 4 bases unmatched. This CDR3 contains 15 residues. Per germline, CDR1 ENHRY and CDR2 SYGVKD. Antiretroviral therapy had run roughly three months, about 14 weeks, before follow-up blood collection. The repertoire came from unfractionated whole blood and reflected all unsorted peripheral T cells. As for this clonotype: The antigen remains unidentified.

This TCR derives from an adult with HIV infection. The donor label of this sample is uncertain. This chain links TRBV10-3 with TRBJ1-2; 9 bases align to TRBD1. The material sequenced was blood, taken during antiretroviral therapy. CDR3: CAISDRDRANYGYTF. The CDR3, as DNA: TGTGCCATCAGTGATAGGGACAGGGCCAACTATGGCTACACCTTC.